This T cell receptor (beta chain) appears in the sequencing data of a study of CD8+ T cells in alopecia areata. Treatment given: oral pan-JAK inhibitor, 5-10 mg twice daily. Germline V lookup: CDR1 MGHDK, CDR2 SYGVNS. V lost 5 bases to trimming and J lost 0 bases; unmatched junction nucleotides: 6. CDR3 length: 16 residues. Reverse transcribed after extraction, RNA yielded cDNA as the sequencing template. Data came from immunoSEQ multiplex PCR; TCRdb stores just in-frame clones and leaves some out. The sample has just over 150,000 clones, roughly 65% seen once. This sequence was found in a human donor with alopecia areata. The specimen comprised CD4+ T cells sorted from blood, sampled at week 4, from a patient treated with tofacitinib. The V call is TRBV25-1, the J call TRBJ1-2; 10 bases fit TRBD1. The CDR3 coding sequence is TGTGCCAGCAGTCCCTTGGGACAGGGGACTAACTATGGCTACACCTTC. Protein: CASSPLGQGTNYGYTF.